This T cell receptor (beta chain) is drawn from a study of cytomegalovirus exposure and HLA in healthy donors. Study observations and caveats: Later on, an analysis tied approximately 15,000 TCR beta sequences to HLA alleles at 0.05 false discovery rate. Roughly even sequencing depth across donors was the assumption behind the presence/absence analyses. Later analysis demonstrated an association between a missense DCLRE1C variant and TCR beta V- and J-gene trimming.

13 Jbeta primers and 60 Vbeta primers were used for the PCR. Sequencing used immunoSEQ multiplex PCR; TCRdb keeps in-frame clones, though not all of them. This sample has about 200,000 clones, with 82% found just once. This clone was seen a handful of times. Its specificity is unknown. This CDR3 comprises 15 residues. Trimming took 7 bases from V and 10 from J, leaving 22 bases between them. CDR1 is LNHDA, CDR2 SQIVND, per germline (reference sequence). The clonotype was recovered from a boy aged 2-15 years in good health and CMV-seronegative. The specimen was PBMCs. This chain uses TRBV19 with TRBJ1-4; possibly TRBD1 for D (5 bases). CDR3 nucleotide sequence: TGTGCCAGTATCCCCACCTCAGGGCGGCAGGGAAAACTGTTTTTT. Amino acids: CASIPTSGRQGKLFF.